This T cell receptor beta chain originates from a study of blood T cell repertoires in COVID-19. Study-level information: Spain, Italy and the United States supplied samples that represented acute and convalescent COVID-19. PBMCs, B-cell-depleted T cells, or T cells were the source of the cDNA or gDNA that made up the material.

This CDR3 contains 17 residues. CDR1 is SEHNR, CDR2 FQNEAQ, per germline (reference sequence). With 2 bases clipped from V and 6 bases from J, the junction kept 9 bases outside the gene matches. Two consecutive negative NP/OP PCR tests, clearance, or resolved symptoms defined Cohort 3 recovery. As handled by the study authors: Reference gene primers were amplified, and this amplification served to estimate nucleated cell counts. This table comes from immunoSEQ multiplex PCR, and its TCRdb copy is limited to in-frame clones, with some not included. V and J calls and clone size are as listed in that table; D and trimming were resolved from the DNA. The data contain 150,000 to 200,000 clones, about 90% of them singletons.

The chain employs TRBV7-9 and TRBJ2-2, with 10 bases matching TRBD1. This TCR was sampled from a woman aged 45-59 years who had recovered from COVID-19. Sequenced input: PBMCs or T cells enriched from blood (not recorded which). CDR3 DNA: TGTGCCAGCAGCTTATATCCCCGACAGGGGGCGTCCGGGGAGCTGTTTTTT. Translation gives CASSLYPRQGASGELFF.